Sequencing of this TCR beta chain was carried out in a study of T cell responses to AZD1222 COVID-19 vaccine. TCRdb's table, derived via immunoSEQ multiplex PCR, lists solely in-frame clones and lacks some. The sample records roughly 140,000 clones, more than 85% being singletons. The germline CDR1 and CDR2 sequences are MNHEY and SVGAGI. V lost 2 bases, J lost 7 bases, and 7 bases stayed unmatched. The CDR3 loop spans 15 amino acids. The receptor comes from an adult in good health. The V and J genes are TRBV6-5 and TRBJ1-1; 10 bases are shared with TRBD1. The material was peripheral blood, obtained on day 0 of AZD1222 vaccination. The CDR3 bases are TGTGCCAGCAGTTACGGGACAGGGGTAAAGAGTGAAGCTTTCTTT. Amino acid sequence: CASSYGTGVKSEAFF.